Listed below are T cell receptor beta chains from one sample, sequenced in a study of blood T cell repertoires in COVID-19. Sequencing used immunoSEQ multiplex PCR; TCRdb keeps in-frame clones, though not all of them. The table lists over 90,000 clones, 70% to 90% of them singletons. Sequencing was carried out using peripheral blood. Source of these receptors: a man aged 50-60 years in a cohort sampled during active COVID-19. CDR3s include the opening cysteine and the closing phenylalanine or tryptophan. A D gene is named only where the DNA matches it firmly. Not every row has a clone size; where given, it reads once, few, many or a size class.

clone size: NA; J gene: TRBJ1-1; V gene: TRBV3-1/TRBV3-2; D gene: TRBD1; CDR3 protein: CASSQTGALNTEAFF; CDR3 DNA: TGTGCCAGCAGCCAGACAGGGGCCTTGAACACTGAAGCTTTCTTT
clone size: few; J gene: TRBJ1-1; V gene: TRBV4-2; D gene: NA; CDR3 protein: CASSQGAGSVGEAFF; CDR3 DNA: TGTGCCAGCAGCCAAGGGGCAGGGTCGGTAGGTGAAGCTTTCTTT
clone size: NA; J gene: TRBJ2-4; V gene: TRBV3-1/TRBV3-2; D gene: NA; CDR3 protein: CASSQEPTTKNIQYF; CDR3 DNA: TGTGCCAGCAGCCAAGAACCCACTACAAAAAACATTCAGTACTTC
clone size: NA; J gene: TRBJ1-5; V gene: TRBV15; D gene: TRBD1; CDR3 protein: CATSRDRGGYQPQHF; CDR3 DNA: TGTGCCACCAGCAGAGATCGAGGGGGCTACCAGCCCCAGCATTTT
clone size: NA; J gene: TRBJ2-3; V gene: TRBV19; D gene: NA; CDR3 protein: CASSVGLSTDTQYF; CDR3 DNA: TGTGCCAGTAGTGTCGGACTGAGCACAGATACGCAGTATTTT
clone size: NA; J gene: TRBJ1-5; V gene: TRBV7-2; D gene: NA; CDR3 protein: CASSLVGDSNQPQHF; CDR3 DNA: TGTGCCAGCAGCTTAGTCGGGGATAGCAATCAGCCCCAGCATTTT
clone size: NA; J gene: TRBJ2-5; V gene: TRBV19; D gene: TRBD2; CDR3 protein: CASSTSGGTQETQYF; CDR3 DNA: TGTGCCAGTAGTACCAGCGGGGGGACCCAAGAGACCCAGTACTTC
clone size: NA; J gene: TRBJ2-7; V gene: TRBV7-8; D gene: NA; CDR3 protein: CASSSNGYEQYF; CDR3 DNA: TGTGCCAGCAGCTCAAACGGCTACGAGCAGTACTTC
clone size: NA; J gene: TRBJ1-6; V gene: TRBV2; D gene: NA; CDR3 protein: CASSETGFSSPLHF; CDR3 DNA: TGTGCCAGCAGTGAAACAGGTTTTTCTTCACCCCTCCACTTT
clone size: NA; J gene: TRBJ2-3; V gene: TRBV19; D gene: NA; CDR3 protein: CASSIYGGSTDTQYF; CDR3 DNA: TGTGCCAGTAGTATCTACGGCGGGAGCACAGATACGCAGTATTTT
clone size: NA; J gene: TRBJ1-1; V gene: TRBV11-1; D gene: NA; CDR3 protein: CASSPKMNTEAFF; CDR3 DNA: TGTGCCAGCAGCCCCAAAATGAACACTGAAGCTTTCTTT
clone size: NA; J gene: TRBJ2-1; V gene: TRBV18; D gene: NA; CDR3 protein: CASSQTIAAGGNEQFF; CDR3 DNA: TGTGCCAGCTCACAGACCATAGCGGCCGGAGGCAATGAGCAGTTCTTC
clone size: NA; J gene: TRBJ1-1; V gene: TRBV19; D gene: NA; CDR3 protein: CASRQALNTEAFF; CDR3 DNA: TGTGCCAGTCGACAGGCTCTGAACACTGAAGCTTTCTTT
clone size: NA; J gene: TRBJ2-3; V gene: TRBV9; D gene: TRBD2; CDR3 protein: CASSSRGTGTSGASTDTQYF; CDR3 DNA: TGTGCCAGCAGCTCGCGGGGGACCGGGACTAGCGGGGCTAGCACAGATACGCAGTATTTT
clone size: NA; J gene: TRBJ2-2; V gene: TRBV11-2; D gene: TRBD2; CDR3 protein: CASSLVGRGVGGELFF; CDR3 DNA: TGTGCCAGCAGCTTAGTGGGGAGGGGCGTCGGCGGGGAGCTGTTTTTT
clone size: NA; J gene: TRBJ1-2; V gene: TRBV4-2; D gene: TRBD1; CDR3 protein: CASSQPGQENYTF; CDR3 DNA: TGTGCCAGCAGCCAACCGGGACAGGAGAACTACACCTTC
clone size: NA; J gene: TRBJ1-5; V gene: TRBV7-2; D gene: NA; CDR3 protein: CASSLMGAGNSQPQHF; CDR3 DNA: TGTGCCAGCAGCTTAATGGGCGCGGGAAATAGTCAGCCCCAGCATTTT
clone size: NA; J gene: TRBJ1-2; V gene: TRBV19; D gene: NA; CDR3 protein: CASSIGRKSNYGYTF; CDR3 DNA: TGTGCCAGTAGTATTGGGCGAAAAAGTAACTATGGCTACACCTTC
clone size: NA; J gene: TRBJ2-7; V gene: TRBV25-1; D gene: NA; CDR3 protein: CASSENLRAAEQYF; CDR3 DNA: TGTGCCAGCAGTGAAAATCTGAGGGCGGCCGAGCAGTACTTC
clone size: NA; J gene: TRBJ1-2; V gene: TRBV5-4; D gene: NA; CDR3 protein: CASSLPIEEGYTF; CDR3 DNA: TGTGCCAGCAGCCTCCCCATCGAAGAGGGCTACACCTTC
clone size: NA; J gene: TRBJ1-2; V gene: TRBV4-1; D gene: NA; CDR3 protein: CASSQDPGVGYGYTF; CDR3 DNA: TGCGCCAGCAGCCAAGATCCGGGGGTTGGCTATGGCTACACCTTC
clone size: NA; J gene: TRBJ2-5; V gene: TRBV5-5; D gene: TRBD1; CDR3 protein: CASSLIGGVSETQYF; CDR3 DNA: TGTGCCAGCAGCTTGATAGGGGGCGTTTCAGAGACCCAGTACTTC
clone size: NA; J gene: TRBJ1-4; V gene: TRBV15; D gene: TRBD1; CDR3 protein: CATSRARTGRYPPDNNEKLFF; CDR3 DNA: TGTGCCACCAGCAGAGCCAGGACAGGGCGCTACCCTCCCGATAATAATGAAAAACTGTTTTTT
clone size: NA; J gene: TRBJ2-6; V gene: TRBV18; D gene: NA; CDR3 protein: CASSPTAGTPQAGANVLTF; CDR3 DNA: TGTGCCAGCTCACCCACCGCCGGGACACCCCAGGCCGGGGCCAACGTCCTGACTTTC
clone size: NA; J gene: TRBJ2-1; V gene: TRBV4-2; D gene: TRBD1; CDR3 protein: CASSQDRQGVYNEQFF; CDR3 DNA: TGTGCCAGCAGCCAAGACCGACAGGGTGTCTACAATGAGCAGTTCTTC
clone size: once; J gene: TRBJ2-7; V gene: TRBV6-6; D gene: TRBD1; CDR3 protein: CASSTGTGGAGEQYF; CDR3 DNA: TGTGCCAGCAGTACCGGGACAGGGGGGGCCGGGGAGCAGTACTTC
clone size: once; J gene: TRBJ2-5; V gene: TRBV19; D gene: NA; CDR3 protein: CAAGEGDQETQYF; CDR3 DNA: TGTGCCGCCGGGGAAGGAGACCAAGAGACCCAGTACTTC
clone size: NA; J gene: TRBJ2-3; V gene: TRBV10-2; D gene: NA; CDR3 protein: CASREAGSTDTQYF; CDR3 DNA: TGCGCCAGCAGAGAGGCAGGCAGCACAGATACGCAGTATTTT
clone size: NA; J gene: TRBJ2-7; V gene: TRBV5-1; D gene: NA; CDR3 protein: CASSLEAASSYEQYF; CDR3 DNA: TGCGCCAGCAGCTTGGAGGCGGCTAGCTCCTACGAGCAGTACTTC
clone size: once; J gene: TRBJ1-2; V gene: TRBV19; D gene: TRBD1; CDR3 protein: CASSPGQGARRGGYTF; CDR3 DNA: TGTGCCAGTAGCCCGGGACAGGGGGCGCGACGGGGTGGCTACACCTTC
clone size: NA; J gene: TRBJ1-1; V gene: TRBV13; D gene: NA; CDR3 protein: CASSPTEAFF; CDR3 DNA: TGTGCCAGCAGCCCAACTGAAGCTTTCTTT
clone size: NA; J gene: TRBJ2-7; V gene: TRBV7-9; D gene: NA; CDR3 protein: CASTRGAGREQYF; CDR3 DNA: TGTGCCAGCACCAGAGGCGCAGGGCGTGAGCAGTACTTC
clone size: NA; J gene: TRBJ1-5; V gene: TRBV6-5; D gene: TRBD1; CDR3 protein: CASGGGLINPQHF; CDR3 DNA: TGTGCCAGCGGAGGGGGCCTAATCAACCCCCAGCATTTT
clone size: few; J gene: TRBJ2-2; V gene: TRBV6-6; D gene: TRBD2; CDR3 protein: CASTRSSGATGELFF; CDR3 DNA: TGTGCCAGCACTCGGAGTAGCGGGGCGACCGGGGAGCTGTTTTTT
clone size: few; J gene: TRBJ1-1; V gene: TRBV25-1; D gene: NA; CDR3 protein: CASSLRQNTEAFF; CDR3 DNA: TGTGCCAGCTCCCTACGCCAGAACACTGAAGCTTTCTTT